This T cell receptor (beta chain) was obtained from a study of metastatic and nonmetastatic thyroid tumors. As for the study in general: The study looked at repertoires side by side in blood and in tumor or nodule tissue from malignant and benign thyroid patients. Findings and limits, study-wide: TCR beta diversity was reportedly significantly higher in malignant thyroid tumors than benign nodules, in blood and tumor.

No treatment had been given to any patient before thyroid surgery. By share of the sample, this clone is medium-sized (0.01 to 0.1%). Its antigen is as yet unknown. Germline CDR1 reads MNHEY; CDR2 reads SVGAGI. The length of the CDR3 is 15 residues. V was trimmed by 3 bases and J by 4 bases, leaving 15 bases between them. In the original analysis: A classifier of distant metastasis in papillary thyroid cancer was built from CDR3 differences (across clinicopathological groups). Using MiXCR, TCRdb re-called clones from the PCR reads. TCRdb's processing, not the study's, gives the V and J calls here. Of more than 9,500 clones in the sample, 27% were seen once.

Material: tumor tissue. The chain combines TRBV6-5 with TRBJ1-2; possible D gene TRBD1, 5 bases. The sequence was collected from a female donor with papillary thyroid cancer or a benign thyroid nodule (not recorded which). Some clones in this sample may be carry-over from other donors' samples. The chain's CDR3 is CASSYLGAYSYGYTF. The DNA for the CDR3 is TGTGCCAGCAGTTATCTCGGGGCATATTCCTATGGCTACACCTTC.